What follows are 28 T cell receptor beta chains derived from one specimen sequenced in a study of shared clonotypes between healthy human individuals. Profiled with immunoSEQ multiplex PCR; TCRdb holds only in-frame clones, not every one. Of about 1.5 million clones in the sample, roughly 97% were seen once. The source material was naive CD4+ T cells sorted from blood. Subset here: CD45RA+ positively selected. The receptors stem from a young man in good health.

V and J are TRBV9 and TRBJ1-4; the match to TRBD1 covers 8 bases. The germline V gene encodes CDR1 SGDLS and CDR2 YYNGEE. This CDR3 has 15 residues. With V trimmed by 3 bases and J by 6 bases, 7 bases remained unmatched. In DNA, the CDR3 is TGTGCCAGCAGCGCCTTGGACAGGGCACATGAAAAACTGTTTTTT. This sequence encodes CASSALDRAHEKLFF.

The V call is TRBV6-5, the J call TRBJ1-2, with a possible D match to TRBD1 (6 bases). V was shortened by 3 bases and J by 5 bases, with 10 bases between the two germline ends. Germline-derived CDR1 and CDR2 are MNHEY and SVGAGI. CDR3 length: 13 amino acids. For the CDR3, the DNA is TGTGCCAGCAGTTATAGGGGGAGGTATGGCTACACCTTC. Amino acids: CASSYRGRYGYTF.

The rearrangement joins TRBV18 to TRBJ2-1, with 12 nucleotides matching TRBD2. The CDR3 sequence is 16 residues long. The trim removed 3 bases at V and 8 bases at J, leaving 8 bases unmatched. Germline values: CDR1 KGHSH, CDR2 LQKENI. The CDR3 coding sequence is TGTGCCAGCTCACCCCTAGCGGGAGGGCCCCTCGATGAGCAGTTCTTC. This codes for CASSPLAGGPLDEQFF.

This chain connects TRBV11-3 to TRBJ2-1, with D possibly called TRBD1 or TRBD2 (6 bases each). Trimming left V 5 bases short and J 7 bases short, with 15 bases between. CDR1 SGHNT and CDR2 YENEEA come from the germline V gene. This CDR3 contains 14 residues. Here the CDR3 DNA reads TGTGCCAGCAGCGCCGGGGGCCTCGGGAATGAGCAGTTCTTC. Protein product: CASSAGGLGNEQFF.

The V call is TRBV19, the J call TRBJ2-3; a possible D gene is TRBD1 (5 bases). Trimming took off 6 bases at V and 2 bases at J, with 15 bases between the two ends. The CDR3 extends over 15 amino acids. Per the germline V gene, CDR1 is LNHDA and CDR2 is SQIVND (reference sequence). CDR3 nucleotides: TGTGCCAGTAGCATGAGTCAGGGATTCACAGATACGCAGTATTTT. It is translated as CASSMSQGFTDTQYF. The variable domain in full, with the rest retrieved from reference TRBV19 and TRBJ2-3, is DGGITQSPKYLFRKEGQNVTLSCEQNLNHDAMYWYRQDPGQGLRLIYYSQIVNDFQKGDIAEGYSVSREKKESFPLTVTSAQKNPTAFYLCASSMSQGFTDTQYFGPGTRLTVL.

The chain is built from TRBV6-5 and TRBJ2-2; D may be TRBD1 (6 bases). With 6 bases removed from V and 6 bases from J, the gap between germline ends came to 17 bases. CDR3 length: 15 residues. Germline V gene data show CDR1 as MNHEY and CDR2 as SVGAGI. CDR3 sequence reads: CASRKGGATPGELFF. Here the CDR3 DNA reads TGTGCCAGCAGGAAAGGGGGAGCTACCCCCGGGGAGCTGTTTTTT.

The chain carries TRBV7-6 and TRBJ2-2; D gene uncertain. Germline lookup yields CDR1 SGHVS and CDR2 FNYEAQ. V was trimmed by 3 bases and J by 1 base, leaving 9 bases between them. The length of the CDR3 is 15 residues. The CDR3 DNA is TGTGCCAGCAGCTTGAGGCACCGGAACACCGGGGAGCTGTTTTTT. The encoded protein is CASSLRHRNTGELFF.

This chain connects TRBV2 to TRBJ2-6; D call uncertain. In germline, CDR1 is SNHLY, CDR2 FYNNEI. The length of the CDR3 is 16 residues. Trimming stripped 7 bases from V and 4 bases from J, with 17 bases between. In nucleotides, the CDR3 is TGTGCCAGCAACGTTCAGCTGGTCACCGGGGCCAACGTCCTGACTTTC. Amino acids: CASNVQLVTGANVLTF. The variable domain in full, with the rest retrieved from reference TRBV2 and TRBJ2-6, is EPEVTQTPSHQVTQMGQEVILRCVPISNHLYFYWYRQILGQKVEFLVSFYNNEISEKSEIFDDQFSVERPDGSNFTLKIRSTKLEDSAMYFCASNVQLVTGANVLTFGAGSRLTVL.

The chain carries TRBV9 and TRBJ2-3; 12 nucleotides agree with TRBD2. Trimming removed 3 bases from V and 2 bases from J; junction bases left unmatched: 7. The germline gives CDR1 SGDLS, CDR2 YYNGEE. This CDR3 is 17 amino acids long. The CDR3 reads CASSGLLAGGATDTQYF. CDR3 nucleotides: TGTGCCAGCAGCGGCCTCCTAGCGGGAGGGGCCACAGATACGCAGTATTTT.

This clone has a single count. Here the CDR3 DNA reads TGTGCCAGCAGCCGATCCTCGGCACAAGATACGCAGTATTTT. Translation gives CASSRSSAQDTQYF. This chain links TRBV5-8 with TRBJ2-3; D not certain. Germline CDR1 is SGHTS and CDR2 is YDEGEE. CDR3 length equals 14 residues. V lost 4 bases and J 5 bases, leaving 14 bases between the germline ends.

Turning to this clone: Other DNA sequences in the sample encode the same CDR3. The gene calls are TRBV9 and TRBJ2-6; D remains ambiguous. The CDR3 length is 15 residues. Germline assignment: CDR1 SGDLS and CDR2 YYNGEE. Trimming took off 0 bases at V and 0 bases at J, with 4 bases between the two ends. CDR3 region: CASSVGSSGANVLTF. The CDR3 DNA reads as TGTGCCAGCAGCGTAGGGTCCTCTGGGGCCAACGTCCTGACTTTC.

The CDR3 loop is CASSLGPGGLSDTQYF. CDR3 DNA: TGTGCCAGCAGCTTAGGCCCGGGAGGCCTATCGGATACGCAGTATTTT. The rearrangement links TRBV7-2 to TRBJ2-3, with 7 bases fitting TRBD2. After removal of 1 base from V and 6 bases from J, the junction contained 10 bases not matched to a gene. Germline-derived CDR1 and CDR2 are SGHTA and FQGNSA. This CDR3 spans 16 amino acids.

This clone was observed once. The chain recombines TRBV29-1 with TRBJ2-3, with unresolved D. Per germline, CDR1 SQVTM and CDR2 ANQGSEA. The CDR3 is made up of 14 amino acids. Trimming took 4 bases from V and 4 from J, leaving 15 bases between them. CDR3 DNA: TGCAGCGTTGGACCCGCCCCAAAAGCAGATACGCAGTATTTT. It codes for CSVGPAPKADTQYF.

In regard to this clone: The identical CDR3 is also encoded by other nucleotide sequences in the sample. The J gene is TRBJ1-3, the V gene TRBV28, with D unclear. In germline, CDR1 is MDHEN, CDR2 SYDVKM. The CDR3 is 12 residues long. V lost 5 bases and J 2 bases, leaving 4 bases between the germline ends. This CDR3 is CASSLPGNTIYF. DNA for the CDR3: TGTGCCAGCAGTCTCCCTGGAAACACCATATATTTT. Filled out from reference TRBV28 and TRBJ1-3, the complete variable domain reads DVKVTQSSRYLVKRTGEKVFLECVQDMDHENMFWYRQDPGLGLRLIYFSYDVKMKEKGDIPEGYSVSREKKERFSLILESASTNQTSMYLCASSLPGNTIYFGEGSWLTVV.

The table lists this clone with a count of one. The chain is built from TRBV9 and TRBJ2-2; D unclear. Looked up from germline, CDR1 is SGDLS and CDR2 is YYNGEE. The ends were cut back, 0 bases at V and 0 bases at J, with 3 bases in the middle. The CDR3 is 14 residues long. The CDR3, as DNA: TGTGCCAGCAGCGTAGCCACGAACACCGGGGAGCTGTTTTTT. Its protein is CASSVATNTGELFF.

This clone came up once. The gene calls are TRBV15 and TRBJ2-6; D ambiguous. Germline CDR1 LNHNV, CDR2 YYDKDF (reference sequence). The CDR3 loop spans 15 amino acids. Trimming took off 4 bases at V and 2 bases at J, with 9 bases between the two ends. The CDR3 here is CATSKADPGANVLTF. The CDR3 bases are TGTGCCACCAGCAAGGCCGATCCTGGGGCCAACGTCCTGACTTTC.

The CDR3 DNA follows: TGTGCCATCAGTGGTGGATACAATCAGCCCCAGCATTTT. Translation: CAISGGYNQPQHF. V is TRBV10-3 and J is TRBJ1-5; no firm D call. The CDR3 runs 13 residues. V gave up 4 bases and J gave up 3 bases, with 7 bases separating them. CDR1 and CDR2 (germline): ENHRY, SYGVKD.

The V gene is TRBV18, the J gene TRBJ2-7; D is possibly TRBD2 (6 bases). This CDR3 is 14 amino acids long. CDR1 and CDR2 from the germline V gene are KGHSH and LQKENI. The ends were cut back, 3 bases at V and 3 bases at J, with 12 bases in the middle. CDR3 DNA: TGTGCCAGCTCACCCTCGAATAGCGGCTACGAGCAGTACTTC. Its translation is CASSPSNSGYEQYF.

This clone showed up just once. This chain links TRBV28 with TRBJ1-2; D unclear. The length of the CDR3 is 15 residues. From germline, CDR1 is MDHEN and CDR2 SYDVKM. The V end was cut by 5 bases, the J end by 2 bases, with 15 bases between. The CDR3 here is CASSPGSRVNYGYTF. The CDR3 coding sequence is TGTGCCAGCAGTCCGGGGTCCCGCGTAAACTATGGCTACACCTTC.

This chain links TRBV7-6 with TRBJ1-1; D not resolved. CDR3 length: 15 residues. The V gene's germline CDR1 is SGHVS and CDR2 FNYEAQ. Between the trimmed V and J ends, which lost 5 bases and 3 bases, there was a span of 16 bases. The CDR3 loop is CASSPGSRLYTEAFF. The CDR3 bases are TGTGCCAGCAGCCCGGGAAGTCGCCTGTACACTGAAGCTTTCTTT.

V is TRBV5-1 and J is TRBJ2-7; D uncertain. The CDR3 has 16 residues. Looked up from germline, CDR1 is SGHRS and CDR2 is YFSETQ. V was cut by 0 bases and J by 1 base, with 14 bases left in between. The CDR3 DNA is TGCGCCAGCAGCTTGGAAGCTGGAACTGGATCCTACGAGCAGTACTTC. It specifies CASSLEAGTGSYEQYF.

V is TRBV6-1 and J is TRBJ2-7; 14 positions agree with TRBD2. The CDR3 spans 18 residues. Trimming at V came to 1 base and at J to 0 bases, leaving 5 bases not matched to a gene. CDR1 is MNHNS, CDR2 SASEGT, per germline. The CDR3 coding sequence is TGTGCCAGCAGTGAAGATAGGACTAGCGGGAGGCCCTCCTACGAGCAGTACTTC. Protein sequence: CASSEDRTSGRPSYEQYF.

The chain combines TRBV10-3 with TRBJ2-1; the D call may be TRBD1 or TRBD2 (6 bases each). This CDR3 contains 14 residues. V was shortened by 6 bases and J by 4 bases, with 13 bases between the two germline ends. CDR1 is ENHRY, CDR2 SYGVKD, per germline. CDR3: CAIRPGGAYNEQFF. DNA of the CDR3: TGTGCCATCAGGCCCGGGGGCGCGTACAATGAGCAGTTCTTC.

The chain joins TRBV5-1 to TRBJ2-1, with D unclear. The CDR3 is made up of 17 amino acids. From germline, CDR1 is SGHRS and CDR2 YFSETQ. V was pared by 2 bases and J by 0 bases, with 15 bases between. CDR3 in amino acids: CASSFFDSPLSYNEQFF. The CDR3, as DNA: TGCGCCAGCAGCTTTTTCGACTCTCCTCTCTCCTACAATGAGCAGTTCTTC.

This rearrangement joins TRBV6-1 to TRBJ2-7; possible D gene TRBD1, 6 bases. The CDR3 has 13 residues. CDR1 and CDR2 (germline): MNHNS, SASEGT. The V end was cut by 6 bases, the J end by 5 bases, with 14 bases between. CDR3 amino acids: CASSRDNPHEQYF. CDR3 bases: TGTGCCAGCAGCCGGGACAACCCCCACGAGCAGTACTTC.

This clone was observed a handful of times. The chain's CDR3 is CASSTTRGYADTQYF. Written as DNA, the CDR3 is TGTGCCAGCAGTACAACCAGGGGATATGCAGATACGCAGTATTTT. V is TRBV6-5 and J is TRBJ2-3; D is possibly TRBD1 (6 bases). Per the germline V gene, CDR1 is MNHEY and CDR2 is SVGAGI. The CDR3 spans 15 residues. The V gene lost 5 bases and the J gene lost 4 bases, with 16 bases spanning the gap.

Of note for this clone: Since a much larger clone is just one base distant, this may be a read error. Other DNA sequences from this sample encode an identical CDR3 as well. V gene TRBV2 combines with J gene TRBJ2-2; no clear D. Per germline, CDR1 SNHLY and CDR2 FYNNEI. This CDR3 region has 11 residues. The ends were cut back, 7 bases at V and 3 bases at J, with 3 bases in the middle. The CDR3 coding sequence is TGTGCCAGCACTTACACCGGGGAGCTGTTTTTT. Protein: CASTYTGELFF.

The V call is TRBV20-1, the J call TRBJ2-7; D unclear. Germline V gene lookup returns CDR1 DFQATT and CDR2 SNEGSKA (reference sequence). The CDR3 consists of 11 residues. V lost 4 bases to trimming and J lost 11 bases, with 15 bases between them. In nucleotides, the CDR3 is TGCAGTGCTATTTCCTCGGCCGTGGAGTACTTC. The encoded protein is CSAISSAVEYF.